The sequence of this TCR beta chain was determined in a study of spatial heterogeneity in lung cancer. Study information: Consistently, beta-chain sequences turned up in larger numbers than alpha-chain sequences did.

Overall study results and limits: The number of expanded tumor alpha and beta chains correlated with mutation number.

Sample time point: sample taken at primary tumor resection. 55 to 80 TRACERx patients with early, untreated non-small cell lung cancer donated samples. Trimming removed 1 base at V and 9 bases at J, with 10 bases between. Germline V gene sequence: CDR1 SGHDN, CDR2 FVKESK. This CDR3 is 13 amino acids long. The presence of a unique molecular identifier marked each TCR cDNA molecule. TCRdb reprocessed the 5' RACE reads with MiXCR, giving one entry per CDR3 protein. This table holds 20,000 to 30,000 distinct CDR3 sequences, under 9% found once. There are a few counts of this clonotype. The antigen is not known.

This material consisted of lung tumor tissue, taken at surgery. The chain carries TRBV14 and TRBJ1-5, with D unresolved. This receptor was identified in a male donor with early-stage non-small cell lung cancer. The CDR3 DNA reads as TGTGCCAGCAGCCAAGGGATGGGCACGCCCCAGCATTTT. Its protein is CASSQGMGTPQHF.